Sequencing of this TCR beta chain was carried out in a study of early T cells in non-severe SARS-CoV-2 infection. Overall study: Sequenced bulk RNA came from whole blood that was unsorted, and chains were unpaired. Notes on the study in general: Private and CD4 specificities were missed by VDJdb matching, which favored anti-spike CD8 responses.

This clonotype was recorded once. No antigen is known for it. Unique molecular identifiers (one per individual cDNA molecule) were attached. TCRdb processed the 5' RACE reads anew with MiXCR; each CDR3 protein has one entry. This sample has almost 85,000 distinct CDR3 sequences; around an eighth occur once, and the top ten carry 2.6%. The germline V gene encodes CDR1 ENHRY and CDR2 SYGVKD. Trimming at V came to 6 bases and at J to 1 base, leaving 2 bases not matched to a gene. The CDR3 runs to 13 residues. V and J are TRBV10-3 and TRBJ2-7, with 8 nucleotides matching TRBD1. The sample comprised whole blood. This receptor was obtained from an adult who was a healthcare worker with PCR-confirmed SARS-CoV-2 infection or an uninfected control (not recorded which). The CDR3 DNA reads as TGTGCCATCAGGGACAGGGATTCCTACGAGCAGTACTTC. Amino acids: CAIRDRDSYEQYF.